A few counts support the clone carrying this T cell receptor (beta chain). Antigen: not known. The data were obtained in a study of healthy donors' naive CD4 and CD8 T cells. On the study more broadly: TCR alpha primers covered all functional IMGT alpha gene variants.

TCR libraries were built from about 500 ng of total RNA by linear amplification. TCRdb analysed the reads with MiXCR anew, one entry per CDR3 protein. Among roughly 200,000 distinct CDR3 sequences listed, about four fifths were seen once. Naive T cells were sorted: CD4+CD8-CD45RO-CD45RA+ for CD4+, CD8+CD4-CD45RA+CD27bright for CD8+. Findings and limits, study-wide: Bias from naive T cell homeostatic proliferation was not addressed. Negatively charged CDR3s marked CD8+ lineage; positively charged CDR3s marked CD4+ lineage.

The germline V and J ends were trimmed by 2 bases and 0 bases, with 4 bases remaining between them. CDR1 and CDR2 (germline): LNHDA, SQIVND (reference sequence). The CDR3 is 13 amino acids. The sequenced sample consisted of naive CD4+ and CD8+ T cells sorted from blood, pooled from several donors. The chain combines TRBV19 with TRBJ2-5; D not resolved. The sequence derives from a pool of human donors in good health; the sample pools cells from several healthy donors. CDR3 region: CASSITNQETQYF. DNA for the CDR3: TGTGCCAGTAGTATAACCAACCAAGAGACCCAGTACTTC.